The present entry profiles one T cell receptor (beta chain) with its context. The antigen is not known. This entry belongs to a study of T cells in lung cancer brain metastases. Study-level points and caveats: Most clones were lesion-specific, with limited overlap between paired lesions (Morisita 0.23). Brain metastasis T cell infiltration was not adjusted for preoperative corticosteroid effects.

Each sample used roughly 2.24–4.92 ug genomic DNA, matched between paired samples. Profiled with immunoSEQ multiplex PCR; TCRdb holds only in-frame clones, not every one. The data contain some 3,200 clones, about 91% of them seen just once; the ten biggest clones take up 2.8%. The CDR3 consists of 19 residues. Germline values: CDR1 MGHRA, CDR2 YSYEKL. After removal of 0 bases from V and 0 bases from J, the junction contained 12 bases not matched to a gene. The rearrangement uses TRBV4-1 and TRBJ2-3, with 7 nucleotides matching TRBD2. Sequenced: tumor tissue from the primary lung tumor. The receptor's source is a man between 70 and 80 years old with non-small cell lung cancer. The CDR3 coding sequence is TGCGCCAGCAGCCAAGATTCCAGCGGGACTTTTTCTAGCACAGATACGCAGTATTTT. As protein: CASSQDSSGTFSSTDTQYF.